This TCR beta chain stems from a study of control samples from healthy donors and cancer patients. The protocol was immunoSEQ multiplex PCR, while the TCRdb copy is restricted to in-frame clones and leaves out a portion. Of under 15,000 clones detected, 85% to 95% appear once; the ten largest clones hold around 14%. The CDR3 covers 17 residues. Germline CDR1 reads MNHEY; CDR2 reads SMNVEV (reference sequence). Trimming pared 5 bases from V and 2 bases from J, leaving 22 bases between. The sequence derives from a man aged 80 or over with lung cancer. Specimen: PBMCs. The chain is built from TRBV27 and TRBJ2-7; D is possibly TRBD1 (6 bases). DNA for the CDR3: TGTGCCAGCAGTCCTGGGGCAGGGGAAATAAACCCCTACGAGCAGTACTTC. Its translation is CASSPGAGEINPYEQYF.